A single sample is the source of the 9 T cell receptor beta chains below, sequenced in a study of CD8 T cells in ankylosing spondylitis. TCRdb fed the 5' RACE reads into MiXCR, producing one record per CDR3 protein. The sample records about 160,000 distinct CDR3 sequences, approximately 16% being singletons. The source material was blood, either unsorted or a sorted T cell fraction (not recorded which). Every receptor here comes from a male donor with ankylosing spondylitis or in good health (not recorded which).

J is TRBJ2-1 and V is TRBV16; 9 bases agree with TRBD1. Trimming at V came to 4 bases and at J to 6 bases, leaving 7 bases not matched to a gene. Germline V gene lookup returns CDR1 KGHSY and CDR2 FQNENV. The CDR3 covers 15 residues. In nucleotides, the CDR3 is TGTGCCAGCAGCCCCTTCCGGACAGGGGCCAATGAGCAGTTCTTC. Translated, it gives CASSPFRTGANEQFF.

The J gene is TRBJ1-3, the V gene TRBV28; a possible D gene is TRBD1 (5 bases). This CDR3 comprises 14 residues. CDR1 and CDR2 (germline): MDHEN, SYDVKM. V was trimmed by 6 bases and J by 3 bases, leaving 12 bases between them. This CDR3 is CASSSQGGGNTIYF. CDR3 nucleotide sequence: TGTGCCAGCAGCTCCCAGGGAGGTGGAAACACCATATATTTT.

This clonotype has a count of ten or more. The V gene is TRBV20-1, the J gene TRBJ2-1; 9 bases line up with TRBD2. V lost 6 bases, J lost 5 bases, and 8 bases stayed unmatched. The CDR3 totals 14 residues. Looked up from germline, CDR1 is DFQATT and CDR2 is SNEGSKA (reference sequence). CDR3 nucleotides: TGCAGTGCGATAGCGGGAGTTTTCCACAATGAGCAGTTCTTC. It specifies CSAIAGVFHNEQFF.

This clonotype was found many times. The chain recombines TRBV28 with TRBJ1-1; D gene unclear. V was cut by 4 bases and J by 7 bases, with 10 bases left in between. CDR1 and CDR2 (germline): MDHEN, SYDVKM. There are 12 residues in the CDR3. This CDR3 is CASSSDGIEAFF. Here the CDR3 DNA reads TGTGCCAGCAGTTCGGACGGCATTGAAGCTTTCTTT. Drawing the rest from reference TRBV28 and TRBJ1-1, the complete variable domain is DVKVTQSSRYLVKRTGEKVFLECVQDMDHENMFWYRQDPGLGLRLIYFSYDVKMKEKGDIPEGYSVSREKKERFSLILESASTNQTSMYLCASSSDGIEAFFGQGTRLTVV.

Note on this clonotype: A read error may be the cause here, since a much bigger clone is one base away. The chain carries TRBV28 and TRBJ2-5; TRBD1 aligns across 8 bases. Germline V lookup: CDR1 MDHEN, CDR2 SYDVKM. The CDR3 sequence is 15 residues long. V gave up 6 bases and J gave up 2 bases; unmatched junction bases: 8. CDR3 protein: CASRPAGGSQETQYF. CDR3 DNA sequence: TGTGCCAGCAGACCAGCAGGGGGCTCACAAGAGACCCAGTACTTC.

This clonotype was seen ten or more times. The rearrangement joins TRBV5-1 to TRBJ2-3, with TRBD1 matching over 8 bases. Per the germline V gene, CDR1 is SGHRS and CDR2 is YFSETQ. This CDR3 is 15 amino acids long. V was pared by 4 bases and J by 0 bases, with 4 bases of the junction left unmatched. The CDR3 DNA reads TGCGCCAGCAGCCAAGGACAGGGCAGCACAGATACGCAGTATTTT. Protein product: CASSQGQGSTDTQYF.

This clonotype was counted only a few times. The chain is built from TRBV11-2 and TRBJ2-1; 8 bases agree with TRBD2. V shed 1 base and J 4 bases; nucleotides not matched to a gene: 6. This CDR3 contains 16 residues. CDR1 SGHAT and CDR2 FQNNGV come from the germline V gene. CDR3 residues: CASSLGAGEGYNEQFF. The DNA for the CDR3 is TGTGCCAGCAGCTTAGGAGCGGGAGAAGGGTACAATGAGCAGTTCTTC.

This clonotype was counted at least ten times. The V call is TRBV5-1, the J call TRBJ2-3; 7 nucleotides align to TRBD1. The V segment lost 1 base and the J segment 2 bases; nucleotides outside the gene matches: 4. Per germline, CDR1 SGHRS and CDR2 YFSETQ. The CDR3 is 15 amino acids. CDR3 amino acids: CASSLPTGDTDTQYF. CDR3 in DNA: TGCGCCAGCAGCTTGCCAACAGGGGACACAGATACGCAGTATTTT.

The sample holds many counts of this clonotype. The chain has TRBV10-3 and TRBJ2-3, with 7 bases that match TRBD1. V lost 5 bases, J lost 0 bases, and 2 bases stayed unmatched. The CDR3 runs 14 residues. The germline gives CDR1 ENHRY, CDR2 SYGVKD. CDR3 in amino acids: CAISRTGSTDTQYF. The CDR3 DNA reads TGTGCCATCAGTAGGACAGGTAGCACAGATACGCAGTATTTT.